The 10 T cell receptor beta chains below all came from one sample that was sequenced in a study of Ad26.COV2.S vaccination and SARS-CoV-2 variants. Produced via immunoSEQ multiplex PCR; TCRdb's table is partial and in-frame only. The sample contains a few hundred thousand clones, roughly 85% of which appear only once. The treatment is: some 19 received Ad26.COV2.S at low or high dose, single or two shots; 5 received placebo; per-sample allocation not given. At day 63 after the first vaccine or placebo injection, samples were drawn. The material was peripheral blood, obtained in a trial of Ad26.COV2.S vaccine versus placebo. These TCRs come from a person aged 18-65 years who received the Ad26.COV2.S COVID-19 vaccine or a placebo.

V gene TRBV4-2 combines with J gene TRBJ1-6, with a possible D match to TRBD1 (5 bases). This CDR3 has 17 amino acids. V lost 0 bases to trimming and J lost 11 bases, with 20 bases between them. Germline CDR1 reads LGHNA; CDR2 reads YNFKEQ. The CDR3 DNA reads as TGTGCCAGCAGCCAAGATTGGGGGGTTCCTCTTCTGGCACCCCTCCACTTT. This sequence encodes CASSQDWGVPLLAPLHF.

This rearrangement joins TRBV27 to TRBJ2-3; 10 bases are shared with TRBD2. Germline V gene sequence: CDR1 MNHEY, CDR2 SMNVEV (reference sequence). Trimming removed 2 bases from V and 2 bases from J; junction bases left unmatched: 4. This CDR3 contains 16 residues. This CDR3 reads CASSLIAGGTTDTQYF. The CDR3 coding sequence is TGTGCCAGCAGTTTAATAGCGGGGGGTACCACAGATACGCAGTATTTT.

The rearrangement joins TRBV6-2 or TRBV6-3 to TRBJ1-1; D ambiguous. The CDR3 length is 20 residues. Trimming stripped 2 bases from V and 0 bases from J, with 25 bases between. The germline CDR1 and CDR2 sequences are MNHEY and SVGEGT. Here the CDR3 reads CASSYTLQLLSHDMNTEAFF. Here the CDR3 DNA reads TGTGCCAGCAGTTACACCCTTCAATTGCTCAGCCATGATATGAACACTGAAGCTTTCTTT.

The chain carries TRBV12-3 or TRBV12-4 and TRBJ1-2, with D perhaps TRBD1 (5 bases). Trimming left V 2 bases short and J 5 bases short, with 9 bases between. There are 13 residues in the CDR3. The CDR3: CASSLPGPYGYTF. The CDR3 DNA reads as TGTGCCAGCAGTTTACCAGGGCCGTATGGCTACACCTTC.

The V gene is TRBV10-2, the J gene TRBJ2-3; D call uncertain. Between the trimmed V and J ends, which lost 4 bases and 7 bases, there was a span of 9 bases. The CDR3 is 12 amino acids. Germline CDR1 and CDR2: WSHSY and SAAADI. The CDR3 DNA is TGCGCCAGCAGTGGACTGAGTAATACGCAGTATTTT. It specifies CASSGLSNTQYF.

This chain uses TRBV5-8 with TRBJ2-5, with 9 bases fitting TRBD2. CDR1 SGHTS and CDR2 YDEGEE come from the germline V gene. J gave up 5 bases and V 4 bases, and 12 bases lay outside the gene matches. This CDR3 has 16 residues. The DNA of the CDR3 is TGTGCCAGCAGCGGCTCCTCTCGGACTAGCGTCGAGACCCAGTACTTC. As protein: CASSGSSRTSVETQYF.

As for this clone: This specimen includes other DNA sequences encoding the same CDR3. The chain has TRBV9 and TRBJ2-5; D possibly corresponds to TRBD2 (6 bases). V lost 0 bases to trimming and J lost 2 bases, with 8 bases between them. The length of the CDR3 is 14 residues. The germline V gene encodes CDR1 SGDLS and CDR2 YYNGEE. CDR3 bases: TGTGCCAGCAGCGTAGGAGGGACTCAAGAGACCCAGTACTTC. Amino acid sequence: CASSVGGTQETQYF.

The V call is TRBV6-5, the J call TRBJ2-1; TRBD1 aligns across 8 bases. The CDR3 consists of 13 residues. The V gene end was trimmed by 9 bases and the J gene end by 5 bases; junction bases not matched to a gene: 6. Looked up from germline, CDR1 is MNHEY and CDR2 is SVGAGI. The CDR3 region is CARRQGKNNEQFF. DNA for the CDR3: TGTGCCAGAAGACAGGGGAAAAACAATGAGCAGTTCTTC.

The rearrangement joins TRBV5-6 to TRBJ2-6, with a tentative D call TRBD1 (5 bases). The CDR3 covers 16 residues. CDR1 SGHDT and CDR2 YYEEEE come from the germline V gene. Between the trimmed V and J ends, which lost 0 bases and 0 bases, there was a span of 7 bases. The CDR3 DNA reads TGTGCCAGCAGCTTGGTGCAGGGCTCTGGGGCCAACGTCCTGACTTTC. Translating it yields CASSLVQGSGANVLTF.

The chain links TRBV18 to TRBJ2-7, with TRBD1 as a possible D gene (6 bases). Trimming removed 3 bases at V and 2 bases at J, with 14 bases between. The germline V gene has CDR1 KGHSH and CDR2 LQKENI. The CDR3 totals 15 residues. CDR3 sequence: CASSPRQGNAYEQYF. The CDR3 DNA reads TGTGCCAGCTCACCGCGTCAGGGGAACGCCTACGAGCAGTACTTC.